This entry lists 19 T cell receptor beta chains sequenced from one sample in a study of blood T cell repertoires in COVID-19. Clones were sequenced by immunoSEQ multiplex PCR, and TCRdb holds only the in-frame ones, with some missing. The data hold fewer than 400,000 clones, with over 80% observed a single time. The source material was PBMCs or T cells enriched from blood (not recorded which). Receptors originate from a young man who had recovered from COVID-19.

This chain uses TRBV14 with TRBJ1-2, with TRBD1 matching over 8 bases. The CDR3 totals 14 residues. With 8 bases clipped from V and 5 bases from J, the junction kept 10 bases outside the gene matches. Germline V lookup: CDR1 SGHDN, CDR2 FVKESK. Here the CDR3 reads CASARDRKGYGYTF. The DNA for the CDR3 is TGTGCCAGCGCGCGGGACAGGAAGGGGTATGGCTACACCTTC. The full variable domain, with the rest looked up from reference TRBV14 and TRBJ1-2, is EAGVTQFPSHSVIEKGQTVTLRCDPISGHDNLYWYRRVMGKEIKFLLHFVKESKQDESGMPNNRFLAERTGGTYSTLKVQPAELEDSGVYFCASARDRKGYGYTFGSGTRLTVV.

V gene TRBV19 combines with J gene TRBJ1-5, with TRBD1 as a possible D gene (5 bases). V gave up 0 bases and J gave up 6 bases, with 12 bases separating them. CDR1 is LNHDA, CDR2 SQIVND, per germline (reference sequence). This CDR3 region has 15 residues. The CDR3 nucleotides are TGTGCCAGTAGTATAGATGAGGTCGGGGGTCAGCCCCAGCATTTT. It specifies CASSIDEVGGQPQHF.

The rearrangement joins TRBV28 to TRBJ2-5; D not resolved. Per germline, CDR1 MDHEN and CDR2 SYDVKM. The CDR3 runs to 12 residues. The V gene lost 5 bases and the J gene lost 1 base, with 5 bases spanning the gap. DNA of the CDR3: TGTGCCAGCAGTCTTCTCCAAGAGACCCAGTACTTC. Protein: CASSLLQETQYF.

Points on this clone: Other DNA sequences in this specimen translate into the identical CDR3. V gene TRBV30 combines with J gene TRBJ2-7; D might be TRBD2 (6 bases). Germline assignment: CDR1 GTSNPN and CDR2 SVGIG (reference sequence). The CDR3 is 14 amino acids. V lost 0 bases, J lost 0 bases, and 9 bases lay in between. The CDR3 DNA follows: TGTGCCTGGAGTGTCGGAGGGAGCTCCTACGAGCAGTACTTC. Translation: CAWSVGGSSYEQYF.

In DNA form, the CDR3 reads TGCGCCAGCAGCCAAGATCGGGTGAGCCAAAAGGAGGCTGAAAAACTGTTTTTT. This encodes CASSQDRVSQKEAEKLFF. V is TRBV4-1 and J is TRBJ1-4, with D unclear. Germline V gives CDR1 MGHRA, CDR2 YSYEKL. There are 18 residues in the CDR3. V gave up 0 bases and J gave up 7 bases, with 21 bases separating them.

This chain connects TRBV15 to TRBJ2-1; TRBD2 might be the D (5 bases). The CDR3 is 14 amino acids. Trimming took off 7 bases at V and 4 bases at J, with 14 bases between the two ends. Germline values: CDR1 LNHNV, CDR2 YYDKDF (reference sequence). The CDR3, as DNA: TGTGCCACCAACGTTGGGAGCTCATACAATGAGCAGTTCTTC. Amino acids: CATNVGSSYNEQFF. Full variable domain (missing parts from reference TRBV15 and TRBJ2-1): DAMVIQNPRYQVTQFGKPVTLSCSQTLNHNVMYWYQQKSSQAPKLLFHYYDKDFNNEADTPDNFQSRRPNTSFCFLDIRSPGLGDTAMYLCATNVGSSYNEQFFGPGTRLTVL.

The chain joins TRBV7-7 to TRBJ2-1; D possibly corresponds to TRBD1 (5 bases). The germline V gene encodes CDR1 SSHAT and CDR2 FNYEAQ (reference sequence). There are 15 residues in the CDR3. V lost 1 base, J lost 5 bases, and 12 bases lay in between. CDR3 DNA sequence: TGTGCCAGCAGCTTAGGGGGAACAGGAGACAATGAGCAGTTCTTC. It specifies CASSLGGTGDNEQFF.

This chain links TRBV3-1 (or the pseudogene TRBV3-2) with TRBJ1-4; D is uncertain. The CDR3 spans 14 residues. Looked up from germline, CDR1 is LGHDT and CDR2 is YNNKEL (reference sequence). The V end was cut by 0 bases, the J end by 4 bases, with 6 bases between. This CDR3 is CASSQDNVNEKLFF. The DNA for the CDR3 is TGTGCCAGCAGCCAAGATAATGTTAATGAAAAACTGTTTTTT.

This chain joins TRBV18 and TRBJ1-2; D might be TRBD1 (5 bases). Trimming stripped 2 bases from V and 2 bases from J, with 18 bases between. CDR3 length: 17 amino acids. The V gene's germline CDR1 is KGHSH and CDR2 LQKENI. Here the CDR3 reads CASSPSGDSSLNYGYTF. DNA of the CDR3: TGTGCCAGCTCACCATCGGGAGACAGCTCTCTAAACTATGGCTACACCTTC.

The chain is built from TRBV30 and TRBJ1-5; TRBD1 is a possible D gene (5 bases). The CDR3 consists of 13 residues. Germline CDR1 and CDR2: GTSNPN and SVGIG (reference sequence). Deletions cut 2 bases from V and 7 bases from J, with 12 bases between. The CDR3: CAWSIQGTQPQHF. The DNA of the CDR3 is TGTGCCTGGAGTATCCAGGGTACCCAGCCCCAGCATTTT. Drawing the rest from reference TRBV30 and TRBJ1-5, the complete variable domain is SQTIHQWPATLVQPVGSPLSLECTVEGTSNPNLYWYRQAAGRGLQLLFYSVGIGQISSEVPQNLSASRPQDRQFILSSKKLLLSDSGFYLCAWSIQGTQPQHFGDGTRLSIL.

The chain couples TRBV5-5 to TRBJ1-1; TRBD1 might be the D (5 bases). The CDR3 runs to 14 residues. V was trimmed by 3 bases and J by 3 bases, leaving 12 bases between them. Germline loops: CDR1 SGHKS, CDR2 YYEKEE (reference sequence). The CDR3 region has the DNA TGTGCCAGCAGCTCTCCGGGGGTCTACACTGAAGCTTTCTTT. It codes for CASSSPGVYTEAFF. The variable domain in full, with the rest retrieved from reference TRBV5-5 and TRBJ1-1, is DAGVTQSPTHLIKTRGQQVTLRCSPISGHKSVSWYQQVLGQGPQFIFQYYEKEERGRGNFPDRFSARQFPNYSSELNVNALLLGDSALYLCASSSPGVYTEAFFGQGTRLTVV.

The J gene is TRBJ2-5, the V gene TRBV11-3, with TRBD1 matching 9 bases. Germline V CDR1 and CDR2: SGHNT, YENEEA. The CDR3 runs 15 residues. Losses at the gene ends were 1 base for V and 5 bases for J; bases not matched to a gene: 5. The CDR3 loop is CASSLGGQGMETQYF. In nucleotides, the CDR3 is TGTGCCAGCAGCTTAGGGGGACAGGGTATGGAGACCCAGTACTTC.

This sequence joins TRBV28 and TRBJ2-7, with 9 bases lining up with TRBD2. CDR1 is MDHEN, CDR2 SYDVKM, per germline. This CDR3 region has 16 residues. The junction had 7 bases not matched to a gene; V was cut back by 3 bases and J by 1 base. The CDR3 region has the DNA TGTGCCAGCAGTTTTACGGCGGGGGGGGTATCCTACGAGCAGTACTTC. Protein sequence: CASSFTAGGVSYEQYF.

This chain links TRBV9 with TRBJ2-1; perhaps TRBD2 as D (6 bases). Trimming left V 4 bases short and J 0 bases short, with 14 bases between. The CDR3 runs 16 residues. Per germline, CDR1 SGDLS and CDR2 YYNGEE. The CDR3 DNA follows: TGTGCCAGCAGCTCCCCTGCCGGGGGCTCCTACAATGAGCAGTTCTTC. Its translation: CASSSPAGGSYNEQFF. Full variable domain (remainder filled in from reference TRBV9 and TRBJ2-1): DSGVTQTPKHLITATGQRVTLRCSPRSGDLSVYWYQQSLDQGLQFLIQYYNGEERAKGNILERFSAQQFPDLHSELNLSSLELGDSALYFCASSSPAGGSYNEQFFGPGTRLTVL.

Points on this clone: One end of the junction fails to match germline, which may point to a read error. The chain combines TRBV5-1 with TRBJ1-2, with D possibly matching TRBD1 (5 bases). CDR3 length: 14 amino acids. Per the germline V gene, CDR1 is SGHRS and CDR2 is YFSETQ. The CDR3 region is CATSPQGFNYGYTF. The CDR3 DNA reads TGCGCCACCAGCCCCCAGGGATTCAACTATGGCTACACCTTC.

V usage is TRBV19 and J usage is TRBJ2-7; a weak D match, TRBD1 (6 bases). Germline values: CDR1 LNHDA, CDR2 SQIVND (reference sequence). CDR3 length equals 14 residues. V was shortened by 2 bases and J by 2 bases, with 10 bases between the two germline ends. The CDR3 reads CASSISGAAYEQYF. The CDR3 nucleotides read TGTGCCAGTAGTATATCAGGGGCGGCCTACGAGCAGTACTTC.

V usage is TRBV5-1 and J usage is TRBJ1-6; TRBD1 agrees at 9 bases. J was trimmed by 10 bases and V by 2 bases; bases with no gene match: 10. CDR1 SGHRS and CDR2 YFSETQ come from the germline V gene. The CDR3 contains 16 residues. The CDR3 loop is CASSFTGGRERSPLHF. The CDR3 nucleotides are TGCGCCAGCAGCTTCACAGGGGGCAGGGAGAGGTCACCCCTCCACTTT.

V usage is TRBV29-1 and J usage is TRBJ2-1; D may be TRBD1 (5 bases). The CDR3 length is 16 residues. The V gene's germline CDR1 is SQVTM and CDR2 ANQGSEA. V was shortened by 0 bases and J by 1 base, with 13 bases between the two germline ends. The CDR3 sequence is CSVEDPRTLSYNEQFF. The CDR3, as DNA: TGCAGCGTTGAAGATCCTCGGACACTTTCCTACAATGAGCAGTTCTTC.

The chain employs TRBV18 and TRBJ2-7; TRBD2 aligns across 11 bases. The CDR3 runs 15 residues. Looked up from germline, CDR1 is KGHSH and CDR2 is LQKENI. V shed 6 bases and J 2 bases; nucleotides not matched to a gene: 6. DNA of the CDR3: TGTGCCAGCTCTTTAGCGGGGGGGCCCACCTACGAGCAGTACTTC. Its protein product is CASSLAGGPTYEQYF.